These T cell receptor beta chains were read from a single sample in a study of T cells after posttransplantation cyclophosphamide. The table came from immunoSEQ multiplex PCR; TCRdb's copy has only in-frame clones and leaves some out. Recorded here are around 5,000 clones, none singletons. The sample was PBMCs, taken 350 to 400 days after allogeneic stem cell transplant with posttransplant cyclophosphamide. These receptors originate from a male patient aged 60-70 years who received an allogeneic stem cell transplant from a related donor, was CMV-positive, and had acute GVHD only. Some T cells may have originated in the graft donor. The conserved cysteine and the conserved F or W are not part of the CDR3 here. A row's size may be missing; if present it is once, few, many or a size class.

CDR3 protein: ASSPSGGGQPQH; clone size: many; J gene: TRBJ1-5; V gene: TRBV18
CDR3 protein: ASSTGVEKLF; clone size: many; J gene: TRBJ1-4; V gene: TRBV28
CDR3 protein: ASTGRYEQY; clone size: many; J gene: TRBJ2-7; V gene: TRBV2
CDR3 protein: ASSILQSPARQGDNEQF; clone size: NA; J gene: TRBJ2-1; V gene: TRBV19
CDR3 protein: ASSESTRGANEQF; clone size: many; J gene: TRBJ2-1; V gene: TRBV10-1
CDR3 protein: ASSSRGPQNTEAF; clone size: medium-sized; J gene: TRBJ1-1; V gene: TRBV19
CDR3 protein: ASTRTAGESNQPQH; clone size: many; J gene: TRBJ1-5; V gene: TRBV5-5
CDR3 protein: ASSQPSGPQETQY; clone size: many; J gene: TRBJ2-5; V gene: TRBV7-8
CDR3 protein: SEKSGREETQY; clone size: many; J gene: TRBJ2-5; V gene: TRBV29-1
CDR3 protein: AITTGGIGNTIY; clone size: many; J gene: TRBJ1-3; V gene: TRBV28
CDR3 protein: ASSPRLAASYEQY; clone size: many; J gene: TRBJ2-7; V gene: TRBV7-7
CDR3 protein: ASSSRDTLSEAF; clone size: many; J gene: TRBJ1-1; V gene: TRBV5-4
CDR3 protein: ASSPTGGGSPLH; clone size: many; J gene: TRBJ1-6; V gene: TRBV7-3
CDR3 protein: ASSDFSSAGRTDTQY; clone size: many; J gene: TRBJ2-3; V gene: TRBV25-1
CDR3 protein: ASRSTGGKETQY; clone size: many; J gene: TRBJ2-5; V gene: TRBV5-1
CDR3 protein: ASSSRMGPNNEQF; clone size: many; J gene: TRBJ2-1; V gene: TRBV5-4
CDR3 protein: ASSIGTGAREY; clone size: medium-sized; J gene: TRBJ2-7; V gene: TRBV5-5
CDR3 protein: ASSPARNEQF; clone size: many; J gene: TRBJ2-1; V gene: TRBV14
CDR3 protein: ASSLTPGGQNEQF; clone size: many; J gene: TRBJ2-1; V gene: TRBV7-3
CDR3 protein: ASSLGAGSARKLF; clone size: many; J gene: TRBJ1-4; V gene: TRBV7-9
CDR3 protein: ASSVGQWTGGEAF; clone size: many; J gene: TRBJ1-1; V gene: TRBV9
CDR3 protein: ASSFVGAGGYGYT; clone size: many; J gene: TRBJ1-2; V gene: TRBV27
CDR3 protein: ASSPPVVRGFGNTIY; clone size: many; J gene: TRBJ1-3; V gene: TRBV19
CDR3 protein: ASGGGGTEAF; clone size: many; J gene: TRBJ1-1; V gene: TRBV7-3
CDR3 protein: ANGQAPYNEQF; clone size: many; J gene: TRBJ2-1; V gene: TRBV6-4
CDR3 protein: ASSLLGGPVTDTQY; clone size: many; J gene: TRBJ2-3; V gene: TRBV9
CDR3 protein: SVVALVRGTEAF; clone size: many; J gene: TRBJ1-1; V gene: TRBV29-1
CDR3 protein: ASSATGVDYGYT; clone size: many; J gene: TRBJ1-2; V gene: TRBV2